Each of the 10 T cell receptor beta chains below was sequenced from the same sample in a study of breast tumors, draining lymph nodes, adjacent tissues. TCRdb reanalysed the multiplex PCR reads using MiXCR and keeps one entry per CDR3 protein. The table lists 270,000 or so distinct CDR3 sequences, around 31% of them singletons. Breast cancer patients provided tissue from their axillary draining lymph nodes. The sample consisted of axillary lymph node tissue. Receptors were obtained from a female donor with breast cancer. Some clones in this sample may be carry-over from other donors' samples.

This clonotype was observed at least ten times. The chain joins TRBV15 to TRBJ2-5; either TRBD1 or TRBD2 may supply D (5 bases each). Germline assignment: CDR1 LNHNV and CDR2 YYDKDF (reference sequence). This CDR3 region has 16 residues. Trimming removed 0 bases at V and 4 bases at J, with 15 bases between. The CDR3 here is CATSRDGGPDGETQYF. The CDR3 DNA is TGTGCCACCAGCAGAGATGGGGGACCTGACGGAGAGACCCAGTACTTC.

The V and J genes are TRBV20-1 and TRBJ1-5, with D unclear. Trimming shortened V by 3 bases and J by 10 bases, and 1 base separated the two germline ends. In germline, CDR1 is DFQATT, CDR2 SNEGSKA (reference sequence). This CDR3 is built from 8 residues. CDR3 sequence: CSASPQHF. The CDR3 region has the DNA TGCAGTGCTAGTCCCCAGCATTTT.

This clonotype was seen repeatedly, ten times or more. This chain links TRBV9 with TRBJ2-5, with a tentative D call TRBD1 (6 bases). Trimming stripped 2 bases from V and 4 bases from J, with 18 bases between. This CDR3 contains 16 residues. The germline CDR1 and CDR2 sequences are SGDLS and YYNGEE. The DNA of the CDR3 is TGTGCCAGCAGCGTCGCACAGGGACAACTGGGAGAGACCCAGTACTTC. Translated, it gives CASSVAQGQLGETQYF. The variable domain in full, with the rest retrieved from reference TRBV9 and TRBJ2-5, is DSGVTQTPKHLITATGQRVTLRCSPRSGDLSVYWYQQSLDQGLQFLIQYYNGEERAKGNILERFSAQQFPDLHSELNLSSLELGDSALYFCASSVAQGQLGETQYFGPGTRLLVL.

This clonotype was observed at least ten times. This sequence joins TRBV29-1 and TRBJ2-5; possibly TRBD2 for D (6 bases). CDR1 and CDR2 (germline): SQVTM, ANQGSEA. The CDR3 contains 14 residues. V was trimmed by 3 bases and J by 7 bases, leaving 18 bases between them. CDR3 sequence reads: CSVDKGTPYGTQYF. In DNA form, the CDR3 reads TGCAGCGTTGATAAGGGGACTCCCTATGGGACCCAGTACTTC.

This clonotype has a count of ten or more. The chain has TRBV11-2 and TRBJ2-3; D is ambiguous. Trimming removed 5 bases at V and 3 bases at J, with 12 bases between. The CDR3 extends over 14 amino acids. The germline V gene encodes CDR1 SGHAT and CDR2 FQNNGV. This CDR3 reads CASSPPGHTDTQYF. The DNA of the CDR3 is TGTGCCAGCAGCCCACCGGGCCATACAGATACGCAGTATTTT.

For this clonotype: This sequence may be a read error, since a much larger clone differs from it by one base. The conserved phenylalanine or tryptophan is not found at the CDR3 terminus, so this likely reflects a read error. The chain carries TRBV11-2 and TRBJ2-7, with 10 bases lining up with TRBD2. Germline assignment: CDR1 SGHAT and CDR2 FQNNGV. V was pared by 8 bases and J by 6 bases, with 7 bases of the junction left unmatched. This CDR3 region has 13 residues. CDR3 sequence (DNA): TGTGCCAGCCTACTAGCGGGAAGGCTCGAGCAGTACTCC. Amino acids: CASLLAGRLEQYS.

A note on this clonotype: A much bigger clone sits one base away, suggesting this may be a read error. V gene TRBV12-3 or TRBV12-4 combines with J gene TRBJ2-7, with TRBD2 matching 8 bases. V lost 3 bases to trimming and J lost 2 bases; unmatched junction nucleotides: 9. The CDR3 runs to 16 residues. The chain's CDR3 is CASSFEAGAGAYEQYF. In DNA form, the CDR3 reads TGTGCCAGCAGTTTCGAGGCTGGAGCGGGGGCCTACGAGCAGTACTTC.

The chain employs TRBV30 and TRBJ2-2; the D gene could be TRBD1 or TRBD2 (5 bases each). This CDR3 comprises 14 residues. Germline V lookup: CDR1 GTSNPN, CDR2 SVGIG (reference sequence). V gave up 0 bases and J gave up 6 bases, with 11 bases separating them. CDR3 sequence: CAWSVGRGPGELFF. The CDR3 coding sequence is TGTGCCTGGAGTGTAGGACGGGGACCCGGGGAGCTGTTTTTT.

This clonotype was seen at least ten times. This chain links TRBV6-1 with TRBJ2-5; 10 bases agree with TRBD1. The CDR3 spans 16 residues. Germline trimming cut 5 bases from V and 6 bases from J; bases unmatched to any gene: 12. Germline assignment: CDR1 MNHNS and CDR2 SASEGT. As DNA, the CDR3 is TGTGCCAGCAGTTCCCCTCGGACAGGGGGTTTACAGACCCAGTACTTC. Translating gives CASSSPRTGGLQTQYF.

There are many counts of this clonotype. The chain recombines TRBV19 with TRBJ2-3; 13 bases agree with TRBD2. Germline assignment: CDR1 LNHDA and CDR2 SQIVND (reference sequence). Trimming took 5 bases from V and 3 from J; bases not matched to a gene: 8. This CDR3 is 17 amino acids long. This CDR3 reads CASSSLTSGRFTDTQYF. The CDR3 coding sequence is TGTGCCAGTAGTTCCCTGACTAGCGGGAGGTTTACAGATACGCAGTATTTT.